These 25 T cell receptor beta chains were sequenced from one sample in a study of identifying expanded T cells in peripheral blood. Repertoires were generated with immunoSEQ multiplex PCR, while TCRdb's copy carries only in-frame clones and drops some. The sample yields 70,000 to 95,000 clones, around nine tenths seen once. The sample was blood. Every receptor here comes from a person between 18 and 75 years old in good health.

This rearrangement joins TRBV30 to TRBJ1-1; the D gene is possibly TRBD1 (6 bases). The length of the CDR3 is 12 residues. The germline V gene has CDR1 GTSNPN and CDR2 SVGIG (reference sequence). The V and J ends lost 2 bases and 6 bases respectively, with 10 bases between them. The CDR3: CAWSLGGAEAFF. The DNA for the CDR3 is TGTGCCTGGAGTTTAGGGGGGGCTGAAGCTTTCTTT.

V is TRBV30 and J is TRBJ1-6; D is possibly TRBD1 (6 bases). Germline CDR1 and CDR2: GTSNPN and SVGIG (reference sequence). The CDR3 covers 14 residues. V was trimmed by 1 base and J by 10 bases, leaving 14 bases between them. CDR3 loop: CAWSALQGKSPLHF. DNA for the CDR3: TGTGCCTGGAGTGCCCTGCAGGGGAAATCACCCCTCCACTTT.

The V and J genes are TRBV4-3 and TRBJ2-3; no reliable D call. Between the trimmed V and J ends, which lost 4 bases and 0 bases, there was a span of 14 bases. Per the germline V gene, CDR1 is LGHNA and CDR2 is YSLEER. There are 16 residues in the CDR3. For the CDR3, the DNA is TGCGCCAGCAGCCGTACAACCAGCCCTAGCACAGATACGCAGTATTTT. Translation gives CASSRTTSPSTDTQYF.

The rearrangement links TRBV6-4 to TRBJ2-1; D possibly corresponds to TRBD1 (5 bases). The CDR3 is 15 amino acids. Germline V gene sequence: CDR1 MRHNA, CDR2 SNTAGT. V lost 4 bases and J 4 bases, leaving 14 bases between the germline ends. CDR3 loop: CASSVQGDSYNEQFF. CDR3 nucleotides: TGTGCCAGCAGTGTTCAGGGCGACTCTTACAATGAGCAGTTCTTC.

The V gene is TRBV10-3, the J gene TRBJ1-1; no clear D. V shed 8 bases and J shed 5 bases, with 18 bases lying between them. From germline, CDR1 is ENHRY and CDR2 SYGVKD. The CDR3 consists of 14 residues. In DNA form, the CDR3 reads TGTGCCATCTTGCAGCGGTTGGGTGGGACTGAAGCTTTCTTT. It yields the protein CAILQRLGGTEAFF.

J is TRBJ2-1 and V is TRBV5-5; 7 bases align to TRBD1. Germline V gene lookup returns CDR1 SGHKS and CDR2 YYEKEE (reference sequence). Trimming removed 6 bases from V and 1 base from J; junction bases left unmatched: 7. This CDR3 spans 15 amino acids. In DNA, the CDR3 is TGTGCCAGCAACAACAGGGGTCCTTCCTACAATGAGCAGTTCTTC. Translated, it gives CASNNRGPSYNEQFF. The full variable domain, with the rest looked up from reference TRBV5-5 and TRBJ2-1, is DAGVTQSPTHLIKTRGQQVTLRCSPISGHKSVSWYQQVLGQGPQFIFQYYEKEERGRGNFPDRFSARQFPNYSSELNVNALLLGDSALYLCASNNRGPSYNEQFFGPGTRLTVL.

The sample holds one count of this clone. The chain combines TRBV9 with TRBJ1-2; D unclear. V dropped 0 bases and J dropped 8 bases, with 8 bases sitting between them. CDR1 is SGDLS, CDR2 YYNGEE, per germline. CDR3 length equals 12 residues. The CDR3 loop is CASSVVDDGYTF. As DNA, the CDR3 is TGTGCCAGCAGCGTAGTGGACGACGGCTACACCTTC.

The chain employs TRBV10-2 and TRBJ1-6; D call uncertain. Germline V gives CDR1 WSHSY, CDR2 SAAADI. CDR3 length equals 16 residues. V was cut by 3 bases and J by 12 bases, with 21 bases left in between. The CDR3 here is CASSDGGVGFQRPLHF. CDR3 nucleotide sequence: TGCGCCAGCAGTGATGGAGGCGTCGGGTTTCAACGACCCCTCCACTTT.

The genes are TRBV19 and TRBJ1-2; 9 bases map to TRBD1. V trimming: 6 bases; J trimming: 6 bases; junction bases outside the gene matches: 14. Looked up from germline, CDR1 is LNHDA and CDR2 is SQIVND (reference sequence). The CDR3 is 16 amino acids. Here the CDR3 DNA reads TGTGCCAGTAGGACACGGAGACAGGACAGGGGCCATGGCTACACCTTC. Encoded protein: CASRTRRQDRGHGYTF.

This clone was counted a single time. This chain connects TRBV15 to TRBJ1-5; D gene ambiguous. Trimming pared 3 bases from V and 9 bases from J, leaving 9 bases between. Germline lookup yields CDR1 LNHNV and CDR2 YYDKDF (reference sequence). The CDR3 length is 12 residues. The CDR3 DNA sequence: TGTGCCACCAGCAGGCCCCACGGGCCCCAGCATTTT. Encoded protein: CATSRPHGPQHF. The full variable domain, with the rest looked up from reference TRBV15 and TRBJ1-5, is DAMVIQNPRYQVTQFGKPVTLSCSQTLNHNVMYWYQQKSSQAPKLLFHYYDKDFNNEADTPDNFQSRRPNTSFCFLDIRSPGLGDTAMYLCATSRPHGPQHFGDGTRLSIL.

This sequence joins TRBV9 and TRBJ2-7, with D perhaps TRBD2 (6 bases). The CDR3 sequence is 15 residues long. Germline-derived CDR1 and CDR2 are SGDLS and YYNGEE. Trimming removed 3 bases at V and 1 base at J, with 14 bases between. CDR3 sequence: CASSGGAGLSYEQYF. The DNA for the CDR3 is TGTGCCAGCAGCGGAGGGGCGGGACTTTCCTACGAGCAGTACTTC.

The rearrangement links TRBV7-3 to TRBJ2-6, with 7 positions matching TRBD1. With V trimmed by 3 bases and J by 1 base, 3 bases remained unmatched. The CDR3 has 16 amino acids. Germline V gene data show CDR1 as SGHTA and CDR2 as FQGTGA. The CDR3 is CASSFPTGSGANVLTF. In nucleotides, the CDR3 is TGTGCCAGCAGCTTCCCGACAGGGTCTGGGGCCAACGTCCTGACTTTC.

The CDR3 nucleotides read TGTGCCTGGAGTGTAGGCCCCCCGGTCCAGCATTTT. This sequence encodes CAWSVGPPVQHF. The genes are TRBV30 and TRBJ1-5; no reliable D call. The CDR3 consists of 12 residues. Trimming took off 0 bases at V and 12 bases at J, with 12 bases between the two ends. Germline CDR1 reads GTSNPN; CDR2 reads SVGIG (reference sequence).

The genes are TRBV21-1 and TRBJ1-1; the table gives TRBD1 as D, unverified against the DNA. TRBV21-1 is recorded as a pseudogene. This CDR3 region has 13 residues. CDR3 protein: CASSSRGMAEAFF. The CDR3 DNA sequence: TGTGCCAGCAGCTCAAGGGGGATGGCTGAAGCTTTCTTT.

V is TRBV27 and J is TRBJ2-7; 9 bases are a match to TRBD1. The junction had 12 bases not matched to a gene; V was cut back by 2 bases and J by 4 bases. Germline V CDR1 and CDR2: MNHEY, SMNVEV (reference sequence). This CDR3 comprises 17 residues. Written as DNA, the CDR3 is TGTGCCAGCAGTTTAAGATTGACCGGGACAGGGCTGTACGAGCAGTACTTC. It codes for CASSLRLTGTGLYEQYF.

CDR3 coding DNA: TGTGCCAGCTCAGTACGCGCAGGGGAGCCCCAGCATTTT. It is translated as CASSVRAGEPQHF. The chain carries TRBV18 and TRBJ1-5, with D possibly TRBD1 on 6 matching bases. The germline CDR1 and CDR2 sequences are KGHSH and LQKENI. Trimming pared 5 bases from V and 8 bases from J, leaving 13 bases between. The CDR3 loop spans 13 amino acids. Combining the CDR3 with reference TRBV18 and TRBJ1-5 gives the whole variable domain NAGVMQNPRHLVRRRGQEARLRCSPMKGHSHVYWYRQLPEEGLKFMVYLQKENIIDESGMPKERFSAEFPKEGPSILRIQQVVRGDSAAYFCASSVRAGEPQHFGDGTRLSIL.

This clone has more than one count but fewer than ten. J is TRBJ1-1 and V is TRBV6-5; 7 bases align to TRBD1. Germline V gives CDR1 MNHEY, CDR2 SVGAGI. With 6 bases clipped from V and 8 bases from J, the junction kept 6 bases outside the gene matches. The CDR3 has 12 residues. The CDR3 DNA reads TGTGCCAGCAGCCAGACAGGGATGGAAGCTTTCTTT. This translates into CASSQTGMEAFF.

The chain combines TRBV6-4 with TRBJ1-1; D might be TRBD1 (5 bases). The CDR3 is 13 amino acids. The V end was cut by 2 bases, the J end by 1 base, with 5 bases between. Germline values: CDR1 MRHNA, CDR2 SNTAGT. The CDR3 DNA follows: TGTGCCAGCAGTGACGGGGCGAACACTGAAGCTTTCTTT. The encoded protein is CASSDGANTEAFF.

The CDR3 here is CASSDLQGVEAFF. The CDR3 nucleotides are TGCGCCAGCAGCGACCTACAGGGAGTTGAAGCTTTCTTT. This sequence joins TRBV5-1 and TRBJ1-1, with D possibly TRBD1 on 6 matching bases. CDR3 length equals 13 residues. Between the trimmed V and J ends, which lost 4 bases and 7 bases, there was a span of 14 bases. The V gene's germline CDR1 is SGHRS and CDR2 YFSETQ.

This clone was picked up one time. The J gene is TRBJ2-1, the V gene TRBV5-7; TRBD1 agrees at 9 bases. TRBV5-7 is sorted into the ORF group, with uncertain function. This CDR3 is 17 amino acids long. Unmatched junction bases numbered 4, after V lost 0 bases and J lost 0 bases. CDR3 protein: CASSLAGQGLSYNEQFF. CDR3 coding DNA: TGTGCCAGCAGCTTGGCGGGACAGGGCCTCTCCTACAATGAGCAGTTCTTC.

This rearrangement joins TRBV5-6 to TRBJ2-7, with a tentative D call TRBD1 (6 bases). The V and J ends lost 3 bases and 3 bases respectively, with 13 bases between them. The CDR3 length is 14 residues. In germline, CDR1 is SGHDT, CDR2 YYEEEE. CDR3 sequence reads: CASSSGTYNYEQYF. DNA of the CDR3: TGTGCCAGCAGCTCCGGGACATACAACTACGAGCAGTACTTC.

The chain recombines TRBV27 with TRBJ2-1; TRBD2 is a possible D gene (7 bases). V shed 1 base and J shed 0 bases, with 10 bases lying between them. The CDR3 contains 16 residues. The germline V gene encodes CDR1 MNHEY and CDR2 SMNVEV (reference sequence). DNA of the CDR3: TGTGCCAGCAGTTTATTCGCGGGGGCCTCCTACAATGAGCAGTTCTTC. Translated, it gives CASSLFAGASYNEQFF.

The V gene is TRBV7-6, the J gene TRBJ2-1; tentative D call: TRBD2 (5 bases). The CDR3 is made up of 13 amino acids. Germline CDR1 SGHVS, CDR2 FNYEAQ. V gave up 4 bases and J gave up 4 bases, with 8 bases separating them. The CDR3 region is CASSSEGYNEQFF. The CDR3 DNA reads TGTGCCAGCAGCTCCGAGGGTTACAATGAGCAGTTCTTC.

The chain joins TRBV10-3 to TRBJ1-2, with D uncertain. This CDR3 has 13 amino acids. Trimming took off 4 bases at V and 4 bases at J, with 10 bases between the two ends. CDR1 is ENHRY, CDR2 SYGVKD, per germline. The CDR3 loop is CAISGPEAYGYTF. The CDR3 DNA reads TGTGCCATCAGTGGGCCAGAAGCCTATGGCTACACCTTC.

This rearrangement joins TRBV5-1 to TRBJ1-5; D may be TRBD1 (5 bases). V lost 0 bases, J lost 1 base, and 8 bases lay in between. Per germline, CDR1 SGHRS and CDR2 YFSETQ. This CDR3 is built from 15 residues. The DNA of the CDR3 is TGCGCCAGCAGCTTGGGGACAATGAGCAATCAGCCCCAGCATTTT. As protein: CASSLGTMSNQPQHF.